Following are 27 T cell receptor beta chains from one sample sequenced in a study of CD4 and CD8 cells across lung adenocarcinoma regions. From the PCR reads, TCRdb called clonotypes with MiXCR, one entry per CDR3 protein. The table has about 25,000 distinct CDR3 sequences, around 53% seen once. Sequencing was done on a sample of CD8+ T cells from the center of a lung tumor. These receptors were taken from a male donor with lung adenocarcinoma. The CD4 and CD8 labels of this study may be unreliable.

By sample share, this clonotype is medium-sized. The V gene is TRBV11-1, the J gene TRBJ2-5; possibly TRBD2 for D (7 bases). V was trimmed by 6 bases and J by 6 bases, leaving 17 bases between them. Germline-derived CDR1 and CDR2 are SGHAT and FQDESV (reference sequence). The CDR3 totals 14 residues. CDR3 in amino acids: CASRKSGGGKTQYF. CDR3 coding DNA: TGTGCCAGCAGAAAGTCGGGGGGCGGAAAGACCCAGTACTTC.

This clonotype occurred a few times. The chain recombines TRBV28 with TRBJ2-1; 7 bases line up with TRBD1. The J call is uncertain, as TRBJ2-5 better fits the DNA end. This CDR3 comprises 14 residues. The germline V gene encodes CDR1 MDHEN and CDR2 SYDVKM. The CDR3 DNA sequence: TGTGCCAGCAGTTCAACAGGGGTCCAAGAGACCCAGTACTTC. It is translated as CASSSTGVQETQYF.

Many counts were recorded for this clonotype. V and J are TRBV4-1 and TRBJ1-2, with 7 nucleotides matching TRBD1. The CDR3 has 14 amino acids. The germline V gene encodes CDR1 MGHRA and CDR2 YSYEKL. V lost 3 bases, J lost 2 bases, and 3 bases stayed unmatched. Written as DNA, the CDR3 is TGCGCCAGCAGCCACCAGGGGGTAAACTATGGCTACACCTTC. Its protein is CASSHQGVNYGYTF.

This clonotype came up many times. It is likely a read error, because the conserved phenylalanine at the end of the CDR3 is missing. Because the CDR3's place on the DNA is in doubt, the DNA is left out and the CDR3 is given as listed by TCRdb. The rearrangement uses TRBV6-1 and TRBJ2-1; the listed D gene, TRBD2, was not tested against the DNA. Germline V CDR1 and CDR2: MNHNS, SASEGT. 12 amino acids form the CDR3, both terminal residues included. The chain's CDR3 is CASSERTSGTSL.

The chain has TRBV10-1 and TRBJ2-4; 8 bases map to TRBD2. Unmatched junction bases numbered 24, after V lost 7 bases and J lost 13 bases. CDR1 is WNHNN, CDR2 SYGVQD, per germline (reference sequence). CDR3 length equals 17 residues. CDR3 protein: CASTAGSGSRAQDTQYF. In DNA, the CDR3 is TGCGCCAGCACAGCGGGCAGCGGGAGCCGAGCCCAAGACACCCAGTACTTC.

In its sample, this clonotype ranks as medium-sized. The chain uses TRBV27 and TRBJ2-5; 9 nucleotides align to TRBD2. The CDR3 covers 16 residues. The germline gives CDR1 MNHEY, CDR2 SMNVEV (reference sequence). The trim removed 5 bases at V and 1 base at J, leaving 8 bases unmatched. CDR3 DNA sequence: TGTGCCAGCAGTCCGACTTCGACTAGCGGCCAAGAGACCCAGTACTTC. Amino acids: CASSPTSTSGQETQYF.

V is TRBV6-1 and J is TRBJ2-5; D gene unclear. CDR1 MNHNS and CDR2 SASEGT come from the germline V gene. V gave up 0 bases and J gave up 1 base, with 27 bases separating them. The CDR3 has 21 amino acids. The CDR3 coding sequence is TGTGCCAGCAGTGAAGCGCTCGCCGCGACACTCACGGGCCGAGCCCAAGAGACCCAGTACTTC. Translation gives CASSEALAATLTGRAQETQYF.

Regarding this clonotype: The junction does not match germline at one end; this may be a read error. The rearrangement links TRBV27 to TRBJ2-4, with D possibly matching TRBD2 (7 bases). This CDR3 has 16 amino acids. Germline CDR1 MNHEY, CDR2 SMNVEV (reference sequence). The CDR3 here is CSSRRRGGRDKEIQYF. The CDR3 region has the DNA TGTTCCAGCAGGCGGCGCGGGGGCCGAGACAAAGAGATTCAGTACTTC.

This clonotype turned up a few times. The rearrangement links TRBV6-1 to TRBJ2-3; TRBD1 aligns across 12 bases. J was trimmed by 5 bases and V by 3 bases; bases with no gene match: 6. CDR1 is MNHNS, CDR2 SASEGT, per germline. The CDR3 loop spans 16 amino acids. CDR3 DNA sequence: TGTGCCAGCAGTGACCCGGGACAGGGGGCAAGAGATACGCAGTATTTT. Protein: CASSDPGQGARDTQYF.

About this clonotype: Without the conserved terminal phenylalanine or tryptophan, this CDR3 likely stems from a read error. Because the CDR3's place on the DNA is in doubt, the DNA is left out and the CDR3 is given as listed by TCRdb. V and J are TRBV10-3 and TRBJ2-5. The germline V gene encodes CDR1 ENHRY and CDR2 SYGVKD. The CDR3 length is 12 residues, termini included. The CDR3 reads CAGRIYGETQYS.

As regards this clonotype: Compared with germline, one end of the junction differs, possibly owing to a read error. This chain links TRBV6-1 with TRBJ2-4; 9 bases match TRBD2. The CDR3 is made up of 16 amino acids. Germline CDR1 reads MNHNS; CDR2 reads SASEGT. The DNA of the CDR3 is TGTGCCAGCAGCCGCGGGGGGGTGGGTGCCACAAACACGCAGTATTTC. This codes for CASSRGGVGATNTQYF.

V is TRBV6-1 and J is TRBJ2-7; D remains unclear. Trimming left V 4 bases short and J 2 bases short, with 6 bases between. CDR1 and CDR2 from the germline V gene are MNHNS and SASEGT. The CDR3 is 12 amino acids. The CDR3 nucleotides are TGTGCCAGCAGTGTCCCTGCCTACGAGCAGTACTTC. This translates into CASSVPAYEQYF.

The V gene is TRBV6-1, the J gene TRBJ2-3; maybe TRBD1 (8 bases). Trimming shortened V by 6 bases and J by 9 bases, and 19 bases separated the two germline ends. CDR3 length equals 14 residues. Germline CDR1 is MNHNS and CDR2 is SASEGT. The CDR3 reads CASSTGGGTGTQYF. CDR3 coding DNA: TGTGCCAGCAGCACAGGGGGGGGTACAGGGACGCAGTATTTT.

For this clonotype: At one boundary the junction diverges from the germline segment, which might be a read error. The chain combines TRBV10-3 with TRBJ2-3; tentative D call: TRBD2 (7 bases). This CDR3 contains 15 residues. Germline values: CDR1 ENHRY, CDR2 SYGVKD. The CDR3 region has the DNA TGTGCCGGGGGGGTCGGGGGCGGACACAAAGATACGCAGTATTTC. It translates to CAGGVGGGHKDTQYF.

V is TRBV20-1 and J is TRBJ2-4, with D perhaps TRBD1 or TRBD2 (5 bases each). The V end was cut by 4 bases, the J end by 13 bases, with 23 bases between. The CDR3 runs 14 residues. CDR1 and CDR2 (germline): DFQATT, SNEGSKA (reference sequence). CDR3 sequence reads: CSATGLGAKNTQYF. CDR3 nucleotide sequence: TGCAGTGCTACGGGGCTGGGAGCCAAAAATACGCAGTACTTC.

With regard to this clonotype: Germline and junction disagree at one end, which may indicate a read error. The CDR3 nucleotides read TGTGCCGGCAGGGTAGCGGGAGGGCCAGATACTCAGTATTTT. Translation: CAGRVAGGPDTQYF. The chain has TRBV6-1 and TRBJ2-3; 11 bases match TRBD2. The CDR3 covers 14 residues. From germline, CDR1 is MNHNS and CDR2 SASEGT.

This clonotype was observed a few times. The CDR3 reads CASSSGGLGNEQFF. CDR3 sequence (DNA): TGTGCCAGCAGTTCGGGGGGGCTCGGCAATGAGCAGTTCTTC. This chain uses TRBV6-5 with TRBJ2-1, with 8 bases lining up with TRBD2. The V and J ends lost 4 bases and 6 bases, in that order; junction bases with no gene match: 5. From germline, CDR1 is MNHEY and CDR2 SVGAGI. CDR3 length equals 14 residues.

This clonotype was recorded at least ten times. Just one base apart from a much larger clone, this may be a read error. The chain uses TRBV6-1 and TRBJ2-1, with 8 positions matching TRBD1. This CDR3 comprises 13 residues. J lost 10 bases, V lost 5 bases, and 7 bases had no gene match. CDR1 MNHNS and CDR2 SASEGT come from the germline V gene. The CDR3 DNA reads as TGTGCCAGCAGTCAGGGGGCGTTGGGCGAGCAGTTCTTC. This translates into CASSQGALGEQFF.

The rearrangement joins TRBV6-1 to TRBJ1-2; 10 positions match TRBD1. The ends lost 1 base at V and 5 bases at J; junction bases unmatched: 4. The CDR3 consists of 15 residues. Per germline, CDR1 MNHNS and CDR2 SASEGT. The DNA of the CDR3 is TGTGCCAGCAGTGAAGGATCGGGACAGGGGTATGGCTACACCTTC. As protein: CASSEGSGQGYGYTF.

This clonotype was counted a few times. This chain links TRBV30 with TRBJ2-7, with TRBD2 identical over 15 bases. V was clipped by 2 bases and J by 4 bases; unmatched bases: 3. The CDR3 contains 15 residues. Germline CDR1 and CDR2: GTSNPN and SVGIG (reference sequence). Written as DNA, the CDR3 is TGTGCCTGGAGTCTCGGGACTAGCGGGAGGTACGAGCAGTACTTC. This encodes CAWSLGTSGRYEQYF.

This clonotype has more than one count but fewer than ten. V usage is TRBV4-2 and J usage is TRBJ2-5; D not resolved. Looked up from germline, CDR1 is LGHNA and CDR2 is YNFKEQ. V lost 3 bases, J lost 2 bases, and 10 bases lay in between. The CDR3 consists of 14 residues. The CDR3 region has the DNA TGTGCCAGCAGCCACAACTCCTATCAAGAGACCCAGTACTTC. Translation gives CASSHNSYQETQYF.

There are a few counts of this clonotype. This chain links TRBV6-5 with TRBJ2-1, with D perhaps being TRBD1 or TRBD2 (5 bases each). TRBJ2-7 matches the DNA end more closely, so the J call is doubtful. The germline gives CDR1 MNHEY, CDR2 SVGAGI. The CDR3 loop spans 18 amino acids. DNA of the CDR3: TGTGCCAGCAGTTTCCCCCCCGCGACGGCAGGGAGACCTTACGAGCAGTACTTC. It is translated as CASSFPPATAGRPYEQYF.

There are many counts of this clonotype. This chain uses TRBV4-1 with TRBJ1-4, with 8 bases identical to TRBD1. Germline CDR1 reads MGHRA; CDR2 reads YSYEKL. The ends lost 4 bases at V and 0 bases at J; junction bases unmatched: 10. The CDR3 covers 18 residues. The DNA of the CDR3 is TGCGCCAGCAGCCCCCGGACAGGGTCGTTCTCAACTAATGAAAAACTGTTTTTT. Translated, it gives CASSPRTGSFSTNEKLFF.

The rearrangement joins TRBV7-2 to TRBJ2-2; TRBD2 is a possible D gene (5 bases). The J call may be incorrect, as the DNA end agrees better with TRBJ2-3. Germline V lookup: CDR1 SGHTA, CDR2 FQGNSA. The CDR3 contains 14 residues. The CDR3 region is CASSFSGSLGEQYF. The CDR3 region has the DNA TGTGCCAGCAGCTTTTCCGGGTCCCTCGGGGAGCAGTATTTT.

In its sample, this clonotype was seen many times. The gene calls are TRBV6-1 and TRBJ2-5; D assignment may be TRBD1 or TRBD2 (5 bases each). There are 13 residues in the CDR3. V was trimmed by 6 bases and J by 5 bases, leaving 13 bases between them. Germline CDR1 is MNHNS and CDR2 is SASEGT. The CDR3 is CASSSGPQETQYF. The CDR3 region has the DNA TGTGCCAGCAGCTCGGGACCGCAGGAGACCCAGTACTTC.

This clonotype appeared a few times. The chain uses TRBV5-6 and TRBJ2-1, with a possible D match to TRBD2 (5 bases). The tail of the sequence fits TRBJ2-7 better, so the J call may be wrong. The germline CDR1 and CDR2 sequences are SGHDT and YYEEEE. CDR3 size: 13 residues. The CDR3 nucleotides read TGTGCCAGCAGCTTGGGGGCCGCGGGCGAGCAGTACTTC. Protein: CASSLGAAGEQYF.

Judged by abundance, this clonotype is medium-sized. This sequence joins TRBV6-1 and TRBJ2-2, with D perhaps TRBD1 (5 bases). Germline V lookup: CDR1 MNHNS, CDR2 SASEGT. V shed 5 bases and J shed 7 bases, with 11 bases lying between them. This CDR3 comprises 13 residues. The CDR3 loop reads CASSPQGYGELFF. As DNA, the CDR3 is TGTGCCAGCAGTCCTCAGGGATACGGGGAGCTGTTTTTT.